A single sample gave rise to the 4 T cell receptor beta chains below, sequenced in a study of PD-1 blockade in classical Hodgkin lymphoma. TCRdb's table, derived via immunoSEQ multiplex PCR, lists solely in-frame clones and lacks some. This table has around 9,900 clones, approximately 90% appearing once. Every one of the patients relapsed after autologous stem cell transplantation (brentuximab vedotin exposure was variable). The specimen was peripheral blood mononuclear cells (PBMCs), collected at baseline. These receptors came from a human donor with classical Hodgkin lymphoma.

This clone was counted a single time. This rearrangement joins TRBV11-2 to TRBJ2-7; TRBD1 matches 8 bases. Germline CDR1 is SGHAT and CDR2 is FQNNGV. The trim removed 5 bases at V and 3 bases at J, leaving 6 bases unmatched. The CDR3 consists of 14 residues. CDR3 nucleotide sequence: TGTGCCAGCAGCGCCGGGACAGGAGTCTACGAGCAGTACTTC. It specifies CASSAGTGVYEQYF.

The J gene is TRBJ2-6, the V gene TRBV19; the D is unclear. The CDR3 is made up of 15 amino acids. Deletions cut 3 bases from V and 2 bases from J, with 8 bases between. Germline CDR1 LNHDA, CDR2 SQIVND (reference sequence). The CDR3, as DNA: TGTGCCAGTAGTATTTGGATGCCTGGGGCCAACGTCCTGACTTTC. It specifies CASSIWMPGANVLTF.

This chain links TRBV6-1 with TRBJ2-5; TRBD1 aligns across 9 bases. The J segment lost 5 bases and the V segment lost 3 bases, leaving 4 bases of the junction unmatched. The germline gives CDR1 MNHNS, CDR2 SASEGT. CDR3 length equals 14 residues. DNA of the CDR3: TGTGCCAGCAGTGACGGGACAGGGTGGGAGACCCAGTACTTC. Translated: CASSDGTGWETQYF.

The rearrangement joins TRBV6-5 to TRBJ1-5; TRBD1 matches 7 bases. Trimming cost V 6 bases and J 2 bases; bases outside gene matches: 7. The CDR3 is made up of 15 amino acids. Looked up from germline, CDR1 is MNHEY and CDR2 is SVGAGI. The CDR3 region is CASSPRQGGNQPQHF. The CDR3 DNA is TGTGCCAGCAGCCCCCGACAGGGTGGCAATCAGCCCCAGCATTTT.